What follows is one T cell receptor beta chain and its context. Its antigen is not identified. These data originate in a study of cytotoxic CD8 clonotypes in ibrutinib-treated CLL. Study summary: Partial responses numbered some 25 and complete responses 2; after a median about 62 months, 14 stayed remitted and approximately twelve progressed. Response samples followed a median roughly 13 months of treatment, range 6 to 36. Mean per-sample yields comprised 255,043 productive templates and roughly 86,000 productive rearrangements.

Study observations and caveats: Stable or contracted on treatment, public clonotypes were also uncommon.

The repertoire was sequenced with immunoSEQ multiplex PCR; TCRdb's copy has only in-frame clones and lacks some. The sample carries some 350,000 clones, over 55% recorded once. The germline CDR1 and CDR2 sequences are LNHNV and YYDKDF (reference sequence). CDR3 length: 16 residues. With V trimmed by 0 bases and J by 5 bases, 7 bases remained unmatched. This TCR was recovered from a human donor with chronic lymphocytic leukemia. The sample in question was PBMCs, obtained after 36 months of ibrutinib treatment. J is TRBJ2-5 and V is TRBV15; 9 bases fit TRBD2. This CDR3 reads CATSRDFSGSMETQYF. The CDR3, as DNA: TGTGCCACCAGCAGAGATTTTAGCGGGAGTATGGAGACCCAGTACTTC.